This passage covers 11 T cell receptor beta chains from one sample sequenced in a study of CD8+CD57+ T cells in acquired aplastic anemia. For CDR3 and TCR beta VDJ profiling, genomic DNA was the template used. MiXCR was run by TCRdb on the reads, yielding one entry per CDR3 protein. This sample has 170,000 or so distinct CDR3 sequences, with 63% found just once. CD8+CD57+ cell expansion, shown by flow cytometry, had occurred in the patients selected for sequencing. The sample taken for sequencing was sorted CD4+, CD8+, or CD8+CD57+ T cells (not recorded which) from PBMCs. These receptors all come from a human donor with aplastic anemia.

The sample holds one count of this clonotype. This CDR3 is CASSSSGGMNTEAFF. CDR3 nucleotide sequence: TGTGCCAGCAGCTCGTCAGGGGGCATGAACACTGAAGCTTTCTTT. V usage is TRBV7-2 and J usage is TRBJ1-1, with 8 bases fitting TRBD1. Unmatched junction bases numbered 4, after V lost 4 bases and J lost 0 bases. CDR1 is SGHTA and CDR2 is FQGNSA in the germline V gene. This CDR3 is built from 15 residues. Looking up the rest from reference TRBV7-2 and TRBJ1-1 gives the full variable domain: GAGVSQSPSNKVTEKGKDVELRCDPISGHTALYWYRQSLGQGLEFLIYFQGNSAPDKSGLPSDRFSAERTGGSVSTLTIQRTQQEDSAVYLCASSSSGGMNTEAFFGQGTRLTVV.

The rearrangement uses TRBV9 and TRBJ1-4; the match to TRBD1 covers 9 bases. Germline trimming cut 3 bases from V and 7 bases from J; bases unmatched to any gene: 16. Germline V gives CDR1 SGDLS, CDR2 YYNGEE. The CDR3 is 18 amino acids. CDR3 in DNA: TGTGCCAGCAGCGCAGTAGCCACCCCTGGGACAGGGTTTGAAAAACTGTTTTTT. Translated, it gives CASSAVATPGTGFEKLFF.

The chain recombines TRBV7-2 with TRBJ2-5; D may be TRBD1 (6 bases). Between the trimmed V and J ends, which lost 3 bases and 4 bases, there was a span of 9 bases. From germline, CDR1 is SGHTA and CDR2 FQGNSA. The CDR3 sequence is 13 residues long. The CDR3 protein is CASSFSRGETQYF. CDR3 bases: TGTGCCAGCAGCTTTAGCAGGGGAGAGACCCAGTACTTC.

In its sample, this clonotype was seen a few times. The chain uses TRBV7-8 and TRBJ1-3, with D unresolved. Germline loops: CDR1 SGHVS, CDR2 FQNEAQ. The CDR3 contains 13 residues. Trimming left V 3 bases short and J 0 bases short, with 3 bases between. CDR3 protein: CASSFLSGNTIYF. Here the CDR3 DNA reads TGTGCCAGCAGCTTCCTCTCTGGAAACACCATATATTTT.

The CDR3 is CAIRNTGELFF. CDR3 DNA sequence: TGTGCCATCAGAAACACCGGGGAGCTGTTTTTT. The chain has TRBV10-3 and TRBJ2-2, with D uncertain. Germline CDR1 reads ENHRY; CDR2 reads SYGVKD. The CDR3 contains 11 residues. Trimming left V 6 bases short and J 2 bases short, with 1 base between.

This clonotype showed up just a few times. The rearrangement links TRBV7-6 to TRBJ2-7; tentatively, D is TRBD1 (6 bases). With 2 bases removed from V and 2 bases from J, the gap between germline ends came to 13 bases. Germline CDR1 SGHVS, CDR2 FNYEAQ. The CDR3 consists of 15 residues. The CDR3 sequence is CASSLRQAPTYEQYF. The CDR3 region has the DNA TGTGCCAGCAGCTTAAGACAGGCCCCGACCTACGAGCAGTACTTC.

CDR3 nucleotides: TGTGCCAGCAGTACAACTAGCGGGAGGGCCAATGAGCAGTTCTTC. Translated, it gives CASSTTSGRANEQFF. The rearrangement joins TRBV7-6 to TRBJ2-1; TRBD2 aligns across 13 bases. Germline V gene lookup returns CDR1 SGHVS and CDR2 FNYEAQ. The V segment lost 6 bases and the J segment 6 bases; nucleotides outside the gene matches: 5. The CDR3 consists of 15 residues.

V usage is TRBV7-9 and J usage is TRBJ2-7; either TRBD1 or TRBD2 may supply D (5 bases each). The germline gives CDR1 SEHNR, CDR2 FQNEAQ (reference sequence). The CDR3 extends over 14 amino acids. Trimming stripped 6 bases from V and 3 bases from J, with 15 bases between. The CDR3, as DNA: TGTGCCAGCAGTCGACGGGACGGGGACTACGAGCAGTACTTC. Protein sequence: CASSRRDGDYEQYF. Based on the CDR3 plus reference TRBV7-9 and TRBJ2-7, the full variable domain is DTGVSQNPRHKITKRGQNVTFRCDPISEHNRLYWYRQTLGQGPEFLTYFQNEAQLEKSRLLSDRFSAERPKGSFSTLEIQRTEQGDSAMYLCASSRRDGDYEQYFGPGTRLTVT.

This clonotype was found many times. One end of the junction varies from germline; a read error may be responsible. The CDR3 DNA follows: TGTGCTAGCAGCGCCTCGGGACTTAGCACAGATACGCAGTATTTT. Translation gives CASSASGLSTDTQYF. V usage is TRBV7-7 and J usage is TRBJ2-3; D perhaps matches TRBD2 (6 bases). This CDR3 contains 15 residues. Germline CDR1 and CDR2: SSHAT and FNYEAQ (reference sequence).

The chain combines TRBV27 with TRBJ2-7, with no clear D. Trimming cost V 0 bases and J 1 base, with 10 bases left between them. Germline assignment: CDR1 MNHEY and CDR2 SMNVEV (reference sequence). The CDR3 runs 15 residues. CDR3: CASSLSFATSYEQYF. The CDR3 DNA is TGTGCCAGCAGTTTATCGTTCGCGACGTCCTACGAGCAGTACTTC.

This clonotype occurred a few times. V gene TRBV7-8 combines with J gene TRBJ1-6, with 7 nucleotides matching TRBD1. CDR1 and CDR2 from the germline V gene are SGHVS and FQNEAQ. J was trimmed by 7 bases and V by 3 bases; bases with no gene match: 3. This CDR3 comprises 14 residues. In DNA form, the CDR3 reads TGTGCCAGCAGCTTGGGGACAGCGAATTCACCCCTCCACTTT. Translated: CASSLGTANSPLHF.